This TCR beta chain was identified in a study of blood T cell repertoires in COVID-19. Overall study: Acute and convalescent COVID-19 specimens originated in the United States, Italy and Spain. PBMCs, B-cell-depleted T cells, or T cells provided the cDNA or gDNA that made up the material.

Sequencing was performed with immunoSEQ multiplex PCR; in TCRdb, only in-frame clones are kept and a portion is missing. The sample contains fewer than 300,000 clones, 85% of which appear only once. This clone appeared a few times. One end of the junction does not line up with germline, which may come from a read error. The CDR3 is made up of 13 amino acids. Germline loops: CDR1 LNHDA, CDR2 SQIVND (reference sequence). This TCR was recovered from a man over 45 with active or convalescent COVID-19. Sequences were obtained from peripheral blood. V gene TRBV19 combines with J gene TRBJ2-7; 14 bases map to TRBD2. CDR3 sequence (DNA): TGTGCCACCCGCCCGGGACTAGCGGGAGTTTACCTCTTC. Translating gives CATRPGLAGVYLF.